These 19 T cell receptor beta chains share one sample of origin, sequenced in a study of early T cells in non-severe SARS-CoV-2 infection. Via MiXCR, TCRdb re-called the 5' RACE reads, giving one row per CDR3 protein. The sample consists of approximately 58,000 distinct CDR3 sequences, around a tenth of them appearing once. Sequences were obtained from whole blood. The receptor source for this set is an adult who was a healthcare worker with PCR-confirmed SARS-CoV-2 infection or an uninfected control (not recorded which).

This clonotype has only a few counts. CDR3 coding DNA: TGCAGTGCCCGAGGGGGGACGAACACCGGGGAGCTGTTTTTT. It is translated as CSARGGTNTGELFF. The chain uses TRBV20-1 and TRBJ2-2; either TRBD1 or TRBD2 may supply D (6 bases each). The V end lost 6 bases, the J end lost 0 bases, and 11 bases lay between the germline ends. Germline V gives CDR1 DFQATT, CDR2 SNEGSKA (reference sequence). This CDR3 region has 14 residues.

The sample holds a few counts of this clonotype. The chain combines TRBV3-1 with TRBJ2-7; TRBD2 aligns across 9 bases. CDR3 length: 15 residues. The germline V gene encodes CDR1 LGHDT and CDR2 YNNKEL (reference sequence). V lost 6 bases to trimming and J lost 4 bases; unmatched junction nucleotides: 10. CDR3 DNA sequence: TGTGCCAGCAGTCCTAGCGGGGCTAGACGGTACGAGCAGTACTTC. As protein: CASSPSGARRYEQYF.

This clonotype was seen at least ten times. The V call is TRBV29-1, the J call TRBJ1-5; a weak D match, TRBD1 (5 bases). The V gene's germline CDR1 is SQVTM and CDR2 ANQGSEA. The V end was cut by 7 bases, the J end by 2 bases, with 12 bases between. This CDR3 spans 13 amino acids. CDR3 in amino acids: CSAKGPGNQPQHF. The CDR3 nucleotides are TGCAGCGCCAAGGGACCAGGCAATCAGCCCCAGCATTTT.

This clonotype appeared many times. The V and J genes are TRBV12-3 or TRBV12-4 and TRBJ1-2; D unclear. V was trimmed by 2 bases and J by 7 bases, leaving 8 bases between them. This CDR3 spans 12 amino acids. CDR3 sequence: CASSLTGSGYTF. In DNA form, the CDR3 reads TGTGCCAGCAGTTTAACGGGTTCTGGCTACACCTTC.

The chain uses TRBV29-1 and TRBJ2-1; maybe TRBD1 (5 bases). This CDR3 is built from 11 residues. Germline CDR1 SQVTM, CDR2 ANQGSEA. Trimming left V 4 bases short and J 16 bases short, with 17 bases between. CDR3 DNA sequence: TGCAGCGTTGTCCCTGACAGATATAATTTCTTC. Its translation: CSVVPDRYNFF.

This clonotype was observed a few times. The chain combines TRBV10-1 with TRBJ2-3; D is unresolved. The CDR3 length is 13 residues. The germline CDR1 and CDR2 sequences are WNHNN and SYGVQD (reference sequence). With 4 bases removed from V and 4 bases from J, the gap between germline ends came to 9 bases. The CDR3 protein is CASSAGSPDTQYF. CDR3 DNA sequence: TGCGCCAGCAGTGCCGGTAGCCCAGATACGCAGTATTTT.

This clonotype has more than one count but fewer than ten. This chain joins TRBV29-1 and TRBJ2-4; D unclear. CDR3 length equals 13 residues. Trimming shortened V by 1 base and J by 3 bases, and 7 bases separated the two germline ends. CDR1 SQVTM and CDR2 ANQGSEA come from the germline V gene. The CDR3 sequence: CSVEAGGKNIQYF. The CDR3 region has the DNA TGCAGCGTTGAAGCCGGTGGCAAAAACATTCAGTACTTC.

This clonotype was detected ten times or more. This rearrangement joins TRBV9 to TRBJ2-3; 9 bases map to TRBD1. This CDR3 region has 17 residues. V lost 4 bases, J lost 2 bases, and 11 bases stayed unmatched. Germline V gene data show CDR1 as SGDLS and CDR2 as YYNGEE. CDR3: CASSPLPGQGDTDTQYF. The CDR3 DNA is TGTGCCAGCAGCCCGCTACCGGGACAGGGTGACACAGATACGCAGTATTTT.

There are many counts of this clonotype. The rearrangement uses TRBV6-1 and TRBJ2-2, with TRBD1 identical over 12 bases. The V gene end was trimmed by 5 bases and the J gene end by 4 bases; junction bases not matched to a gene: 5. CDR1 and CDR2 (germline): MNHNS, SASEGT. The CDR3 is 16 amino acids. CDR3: CASSLGTGGGTGELFF. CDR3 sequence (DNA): TGTGCCAGCAGTCTAGGGACAGGGGGCGGCACCGGGGAGCTGTTTTTT.

Here the CDR3 DNA reads TGTGCCAGCAGCCGCGGGACTAGCGGGGCCCCAGATACGCAGTATTTT. Its protein is CASSRGTSGAPDTQYF. This chain uses TRBV5-8 with TRBJ2-3, with 13 positions matching TRBD2. The V and J ends lost 4 bases and 4 bases, in that order; junction bases with no gene match: 6. This CDR3 is built from 16 residues. Germline V gene lookup returns CDR1 SGHTS and CDR2 YDEGEE.

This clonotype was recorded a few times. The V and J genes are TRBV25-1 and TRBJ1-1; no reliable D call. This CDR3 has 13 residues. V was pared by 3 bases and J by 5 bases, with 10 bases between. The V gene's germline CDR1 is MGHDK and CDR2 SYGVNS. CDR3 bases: TGTGCCAGCAGTGAGTTTGGCCTGACTGAAGCTTTCTTT. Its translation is CASSEFGLTEAFF.

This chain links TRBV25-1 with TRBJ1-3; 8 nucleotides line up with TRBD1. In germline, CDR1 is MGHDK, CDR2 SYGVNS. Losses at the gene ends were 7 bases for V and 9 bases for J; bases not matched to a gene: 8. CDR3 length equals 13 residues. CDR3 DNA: TGTGCCAGCACCCAGGGGGCTAAGAGCACCATATATTTT. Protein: CASTQGAKSTIYF.

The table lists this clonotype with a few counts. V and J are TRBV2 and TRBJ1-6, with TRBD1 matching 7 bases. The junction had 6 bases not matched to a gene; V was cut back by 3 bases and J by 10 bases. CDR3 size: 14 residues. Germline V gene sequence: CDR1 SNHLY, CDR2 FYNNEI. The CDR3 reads CASSDGRGHSPLHF. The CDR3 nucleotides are TGTGCCAGCAGTGATGGGAGGGGGCACTCACCCCTCCACTTT.

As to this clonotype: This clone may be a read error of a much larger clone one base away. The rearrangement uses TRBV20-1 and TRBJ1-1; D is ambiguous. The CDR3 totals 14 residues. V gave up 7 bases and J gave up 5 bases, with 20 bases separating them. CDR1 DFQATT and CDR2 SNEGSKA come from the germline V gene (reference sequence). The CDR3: CSGRRDSIGTEAFF. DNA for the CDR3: TGCAGTGGCCGCCGGGATAGCATAGGGACTGAAGCTTTCTTT.

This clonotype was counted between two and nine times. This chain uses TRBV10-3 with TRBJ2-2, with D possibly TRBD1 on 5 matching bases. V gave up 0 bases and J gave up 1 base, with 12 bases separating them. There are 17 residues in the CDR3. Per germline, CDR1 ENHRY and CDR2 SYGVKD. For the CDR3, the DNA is TGTGCCATCAGTGAGTCTACAGGTGGCAGGAACACCGGGGAGCTGTTTTTT. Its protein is CAISESTGGRNTGELFF.

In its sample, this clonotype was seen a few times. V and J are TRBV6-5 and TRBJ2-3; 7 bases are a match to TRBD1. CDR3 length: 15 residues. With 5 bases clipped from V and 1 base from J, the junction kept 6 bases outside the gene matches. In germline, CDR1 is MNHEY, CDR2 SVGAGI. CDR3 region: CASSGRDRGTDTQYF. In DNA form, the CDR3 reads TGTGCCAGCAGTGGCCGGGACAGAGGCACAGATACGCAGTATTTT.

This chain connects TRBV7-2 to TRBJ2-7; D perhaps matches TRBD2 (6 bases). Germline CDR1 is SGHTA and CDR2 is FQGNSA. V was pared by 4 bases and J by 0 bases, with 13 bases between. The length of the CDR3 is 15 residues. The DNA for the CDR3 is TGTGCCAGCAGCTCACCGGGACTGGACTCCTACGAGCAGTACTTC. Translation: CASSSPGLDSYEQYF.

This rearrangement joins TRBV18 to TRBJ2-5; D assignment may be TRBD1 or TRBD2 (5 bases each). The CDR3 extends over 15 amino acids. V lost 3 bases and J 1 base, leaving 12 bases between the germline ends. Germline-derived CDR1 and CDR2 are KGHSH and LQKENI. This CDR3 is CASSPHRGPQETQYF. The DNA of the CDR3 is TGTGCCAGCTCACCTCACCGGGGCCCCCAAGAGACCCAGTACTTC.

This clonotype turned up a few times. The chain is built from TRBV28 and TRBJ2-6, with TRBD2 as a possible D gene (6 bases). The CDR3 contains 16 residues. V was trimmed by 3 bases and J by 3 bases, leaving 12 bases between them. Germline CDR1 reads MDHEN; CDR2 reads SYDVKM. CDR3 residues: CASSFPRGFGANVLTF. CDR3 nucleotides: TGTGCCAGCAGTTTCCCACGGGGGTTTGGGGCCAACGTCCTGACTTTC.